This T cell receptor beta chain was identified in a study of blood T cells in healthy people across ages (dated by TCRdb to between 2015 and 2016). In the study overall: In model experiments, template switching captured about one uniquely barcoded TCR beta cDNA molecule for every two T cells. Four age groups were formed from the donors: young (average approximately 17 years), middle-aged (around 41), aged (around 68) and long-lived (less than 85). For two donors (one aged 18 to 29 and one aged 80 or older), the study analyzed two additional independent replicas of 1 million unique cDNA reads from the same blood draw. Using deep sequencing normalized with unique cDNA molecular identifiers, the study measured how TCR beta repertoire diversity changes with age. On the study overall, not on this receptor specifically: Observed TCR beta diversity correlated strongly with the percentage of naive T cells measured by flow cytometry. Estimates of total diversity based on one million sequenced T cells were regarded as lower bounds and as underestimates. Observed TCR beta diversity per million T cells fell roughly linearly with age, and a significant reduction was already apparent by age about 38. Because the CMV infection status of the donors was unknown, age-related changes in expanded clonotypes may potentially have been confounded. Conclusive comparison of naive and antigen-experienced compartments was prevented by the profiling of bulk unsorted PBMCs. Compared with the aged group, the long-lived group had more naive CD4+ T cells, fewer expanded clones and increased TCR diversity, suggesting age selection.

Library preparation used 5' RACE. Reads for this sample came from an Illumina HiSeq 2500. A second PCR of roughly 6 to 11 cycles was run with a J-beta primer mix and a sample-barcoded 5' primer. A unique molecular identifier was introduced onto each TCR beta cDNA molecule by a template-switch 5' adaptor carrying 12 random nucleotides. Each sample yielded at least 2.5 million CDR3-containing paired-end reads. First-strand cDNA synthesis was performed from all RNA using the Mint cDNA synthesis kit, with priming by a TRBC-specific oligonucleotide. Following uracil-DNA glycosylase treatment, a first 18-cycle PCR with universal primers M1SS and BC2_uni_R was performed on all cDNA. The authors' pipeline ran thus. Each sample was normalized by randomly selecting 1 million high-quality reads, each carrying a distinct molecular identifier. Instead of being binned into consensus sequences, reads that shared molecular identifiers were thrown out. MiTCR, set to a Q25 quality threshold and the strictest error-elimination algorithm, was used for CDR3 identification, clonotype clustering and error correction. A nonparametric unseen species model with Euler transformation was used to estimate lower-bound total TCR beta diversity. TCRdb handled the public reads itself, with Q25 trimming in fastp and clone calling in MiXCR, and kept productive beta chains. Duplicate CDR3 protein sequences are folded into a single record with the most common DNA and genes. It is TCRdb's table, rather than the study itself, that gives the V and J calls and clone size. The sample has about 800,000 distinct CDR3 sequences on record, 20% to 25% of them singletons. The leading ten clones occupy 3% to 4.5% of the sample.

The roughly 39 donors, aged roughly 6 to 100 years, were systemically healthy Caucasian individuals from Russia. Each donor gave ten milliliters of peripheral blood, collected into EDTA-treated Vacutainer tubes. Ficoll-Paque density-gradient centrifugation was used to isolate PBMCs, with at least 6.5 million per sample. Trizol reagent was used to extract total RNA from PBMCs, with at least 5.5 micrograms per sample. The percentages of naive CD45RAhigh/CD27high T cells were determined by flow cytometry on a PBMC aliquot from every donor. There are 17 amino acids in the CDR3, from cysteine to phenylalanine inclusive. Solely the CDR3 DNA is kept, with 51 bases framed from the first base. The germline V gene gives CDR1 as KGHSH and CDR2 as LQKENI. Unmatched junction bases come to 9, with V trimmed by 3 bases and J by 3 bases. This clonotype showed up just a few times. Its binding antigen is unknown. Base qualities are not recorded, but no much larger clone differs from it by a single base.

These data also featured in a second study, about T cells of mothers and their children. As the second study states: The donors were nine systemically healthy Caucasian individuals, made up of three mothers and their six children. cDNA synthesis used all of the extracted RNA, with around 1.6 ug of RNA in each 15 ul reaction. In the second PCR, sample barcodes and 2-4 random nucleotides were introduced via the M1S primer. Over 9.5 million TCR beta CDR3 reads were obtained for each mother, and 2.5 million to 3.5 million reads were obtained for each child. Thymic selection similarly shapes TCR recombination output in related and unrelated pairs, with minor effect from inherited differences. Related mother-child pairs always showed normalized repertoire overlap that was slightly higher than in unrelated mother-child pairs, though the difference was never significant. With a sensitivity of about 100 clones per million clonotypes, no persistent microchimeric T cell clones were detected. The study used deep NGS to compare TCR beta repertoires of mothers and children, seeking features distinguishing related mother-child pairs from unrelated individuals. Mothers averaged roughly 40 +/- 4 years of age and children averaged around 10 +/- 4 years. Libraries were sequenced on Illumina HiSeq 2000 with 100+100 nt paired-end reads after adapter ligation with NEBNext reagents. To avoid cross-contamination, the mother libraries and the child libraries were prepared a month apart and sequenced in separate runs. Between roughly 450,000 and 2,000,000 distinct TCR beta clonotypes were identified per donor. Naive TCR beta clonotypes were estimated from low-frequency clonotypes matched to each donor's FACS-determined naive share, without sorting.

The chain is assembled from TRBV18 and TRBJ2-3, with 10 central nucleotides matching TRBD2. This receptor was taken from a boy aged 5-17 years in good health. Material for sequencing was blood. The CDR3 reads CASSPLLAGVLTDTQYF. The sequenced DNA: TGTGCCAGCTCACCTCTTCTAGCGGGAGTACTAACAGATACGCAGTATTTT.